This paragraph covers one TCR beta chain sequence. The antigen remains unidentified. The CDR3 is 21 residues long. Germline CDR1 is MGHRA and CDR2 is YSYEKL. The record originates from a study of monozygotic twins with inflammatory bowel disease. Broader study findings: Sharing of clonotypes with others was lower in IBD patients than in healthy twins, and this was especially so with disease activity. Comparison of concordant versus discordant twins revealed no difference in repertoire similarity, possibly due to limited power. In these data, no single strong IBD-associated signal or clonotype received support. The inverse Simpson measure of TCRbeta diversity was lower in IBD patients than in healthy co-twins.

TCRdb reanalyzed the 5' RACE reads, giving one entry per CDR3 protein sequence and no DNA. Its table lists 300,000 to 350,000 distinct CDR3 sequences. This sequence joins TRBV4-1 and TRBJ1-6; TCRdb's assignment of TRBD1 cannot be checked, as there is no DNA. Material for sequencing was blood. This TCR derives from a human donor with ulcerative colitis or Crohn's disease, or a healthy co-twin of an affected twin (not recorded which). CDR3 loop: CASSRIITGATSSSYNSPLHF.